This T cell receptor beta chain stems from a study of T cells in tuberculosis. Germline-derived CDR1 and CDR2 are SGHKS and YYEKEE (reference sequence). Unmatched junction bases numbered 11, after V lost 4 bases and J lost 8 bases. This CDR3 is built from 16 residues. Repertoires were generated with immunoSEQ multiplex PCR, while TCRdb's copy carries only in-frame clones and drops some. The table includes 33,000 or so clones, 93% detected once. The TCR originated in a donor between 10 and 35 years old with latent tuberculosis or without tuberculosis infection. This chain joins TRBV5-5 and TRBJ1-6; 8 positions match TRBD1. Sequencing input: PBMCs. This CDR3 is CASSDQGTGLDSPLHF. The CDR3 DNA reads TGTGCCAGCAGCGATCAAGGGACAGGTCTGGATTCACCCCTCCACTTT.